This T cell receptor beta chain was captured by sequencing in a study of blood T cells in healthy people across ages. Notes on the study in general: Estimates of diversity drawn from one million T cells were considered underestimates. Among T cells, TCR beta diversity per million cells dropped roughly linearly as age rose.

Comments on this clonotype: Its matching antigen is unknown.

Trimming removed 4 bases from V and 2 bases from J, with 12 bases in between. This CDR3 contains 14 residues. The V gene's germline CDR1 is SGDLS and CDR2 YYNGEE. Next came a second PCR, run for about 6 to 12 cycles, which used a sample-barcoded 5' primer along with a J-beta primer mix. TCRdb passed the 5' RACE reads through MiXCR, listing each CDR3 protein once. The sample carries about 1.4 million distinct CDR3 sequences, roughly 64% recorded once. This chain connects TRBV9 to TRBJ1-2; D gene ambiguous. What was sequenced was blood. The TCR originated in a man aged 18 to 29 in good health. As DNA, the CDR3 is TGTGCCAGCAGCATATCCGGGAGGAACTATGGCTACACCTTC. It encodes CASSISGRNYGYTF.